The next 10 T cell receptor beta chains were all read from a single sample in a study of OX40 agonist ivuxolimab in advanced cancers. This table comes from immunoSEQ multiplex PCR, and its TCRdb copy is limited to in-frame clones, with some not included. The sample consists of about 67,000 clones, approximately 87% of them appearing once. Sequenced here: CD4+ or CD8+ T cells sorted from blood, sampled in a trial of the OX40 agonist ivuxolimab. Receptors originate from an adult with an advanced solid tumor such as melanoma, head and neck, liver or kidney cancer.

This clone was seen only a few times. The gene calls are TRBV19 and TRBJ1-1; 7 bases map to TRBD1. The length of the CDR3 is 15 residues. CDR1 is LNHDA and CDR2 is SQIVND in the germline V gene (reference sequence). Trimming removed 5 bases from V and 4 bases from J; junction bases left unmatched: 10. The CDR3 region has the DNA TGTGCCAGTAGTTTAACAGGGGATGGAGGCACTGAAGCTTTCTTT. Amino acids: CASSLTGDGGTEAFF. The whole variable domain, filled in from reference TRBV19 and TRBJ1-1, reads DGGITQSPKYLFRKEGQNVTLSCEQNLNHDAMYWYRQDPGQGLRLIYYSQIVNDFQKGDIAEGYSVSREKKESFPLTVTSAQKNPTAFYLCASSLTGDGGTEAFFGQGTRLTVV.

This sequence joins TRBV19 and TRBJ2-6; tentative D call: TRBD2 (5 bases). The V gene lost 10 bases and the J gene lost 2 bases, with 15 bases spanning the gap. The CDR3 sequence is 15 residues long. Per germline, CDR1 LNHDA and CDR2 SQIVND (reference sequence). CDR3 nucleotides: TGTGCCACCGGAGGAGTTCGGCCTGGGGCCAACGTCCTGACTTTC. It encodes CATGGVRPGANVLTF.

The rearrangement uses TRBV2 and TRBJ1-6, with a weak D call TRBD1 (6 bases). From germline, CDR1 is SNHLY and CDR2 FYNNEI. The CDR3 is made up of 15 amino acids. V lost 4 bases and J 9 bases, leaving 16 bases between the germline ends. CDR3 nucleotides: TGTGCCAGCAGTGGCCCAGCGGGGGCTGGTTCACCCCTCCACTTT. It specifies CASSGPAGAGSPLHF.

The chain is built from TRBV27 and TRBJ1-1; no reliable D call. V dropped 7 bases and J dropped 4 bases, with 19 bases sitting between them. This CDR3 is 15 amino acids long. The germline V gene has CDR1 MNHEY and CDR2 SMNVEV (reference sequence). The CDR3 reads CASTRVVSGFTEAFF. CDR3 DNA: TGTGCCAGCACCCGTGTCGTATCGGGGTTCACTGAAGCTTTCTTT.

This rearrangement joins TRBV4-2 to TRBJ1-1; possibly TRBD1 for D (6 bases). The CDR3 contains 15 residues. The V end lost 3 bases, the J end lost 0 bases, and 11 bases lay between the germline ends. Germline-derived CDR1 and CDR2 are LGHNA and YNFKEQ. The CDR3, as DNA: TGTGCCAGCAGCCATACGACAGGTCTGAACACTGAAGCTTTCTTT. This encodes CASSHTTGLNTEAFF.

V gene TRBV7-2 combines with J gene TRBJ1-5; 7 bases are a match to TRBD1. From germline, CDR1 is SGHTA and CDR2 FQGNSA. The CDR3 spans 17 residues. Unmatched junction bases numbered 13, after V lost 3 bases and J lost 5 bases. The CDR3 nucleotides read TGTGCCAGCAGCTTCGTAGGGGGGGACAGAACCCATCAGCCCCAGCATTTT. Residues: CASSFVGGDRTHQPQHF.

The chain is built from TRBV29-1 and TRBJ2-2; D is perhaps TRBD1 (5 bases). Per germline, CDR1 SQVTM and CDR2 ANQGSEA. The CDR3 contains 12 residues. The V gene lost 3 bases and the J gene lost 5 bases, with 7 bases spanning the gap. CDR3 in DNA: TGCAGCGTTGAGCGACAGACCGGGGAGCTGTTTTTT. It codes for CSVERQTGELFF.

The V call is TRBV7-8, the J call TRBJ2-1, with 10 bases fitting TRBD2. J lost 7 bases, V lost 0 bases, and 3 bases had no gene match. The germline gives CDR1 SGHVS, CDR2 FQNEAQ. The CDR3 loop spans 15 amino acids. The chain's CDR3 is CASSLALGLANEQFF. The DNA for the CDR3 is TGTGCCAGCAGCTTAGCGCTGGGACTAGCGAATGAGCAGTTCTTC.

V usage is TRBV5-6 and J usage is TRBJ2-4; tentative D call: TRBD1 (5 bases). The CDR3 loop spans 11 amino acids. The germline gives CDR1 SGHDT, CDR2 YYEEEE. The ends were cut back, 0 bases at V and 12 bases at J, with 7 bases in the middle. CDR3 bases: TGTGCCAGCAGCTTGGAGGGGCCTCAGTACTTC. It codes for CASSLEGPQYF.

This chain connects TRBV7-2 to TRBJ2-7; D not resolved. Germline V gene lookup returns CDR1 SGHTA and CDR2 FQGNSA. V gave up 1 base and J gave up 6 bases, with 19 bases separating them. This CDR3 is 16 amino acids long. CDR3 loop: CASSLELRTRLGEQYF. CDR3 nucleotides: TGTGCCAGCAGCTTAGAACTGAGGACCCGATTGGGCGAGCAGTACTTC.